The 12 T cell receptor beta chains below all came from one sample that was sequenced in a study of cytomegalovirus exposure and HLA in healthy donors. The PCR ran on 60 Vbeta and 13 Jbeta primers. Sequencing used immunoSEQ multiplex PCR; TCRdb keeps in-frame clones, though not all of them. The sample holds around 230,000 clones; roughly 73% are singletons and the top ten take approximately 0.49%. Sequenced material: PBMCs. Receptors were obtained from a boy younger than 18 in good health and CMV-seronegative.

CDR3 region: CASSLAFDSSATNEKLFF. Here the CDR3 DNA reads TGCGCCAGCAGCTTGGCCTTCGACAGCTCTGCAACTAATGAAAAACTGTTTTTT. The rearrangement links TRBV5-1 to TRBJ1-4; the D gene is possibly TRBD1 (5 bases). The CDR3 sequence is 18 residues long. Germline V gene data show CDR1 as SGHRS and CDR2 as YFSETQ. Deletions cut 0 bases from V and 0 bases from J, with 15 bases between.

Details on this clone: The sample holds other DNA sequences that translate to the same CDR3. The rearrangement links TRBV27 to TRBJ2-7; D possibly corresponds to TRBD2 (5 bases). Trimming left V 3 bases short and J 2 bases short, with 8 bases between. CDR1 is MNHEY, CDR2 SMNVEV, per germline (reference sequence). The CDR3 covers 13 residues. The CDR3 DNA sequence: TGTGCCAGCAGTTTTGCGGGTACCTACGAGCAGTACTTC. Residues: CASSFAGTYEQYF.

With respect to this clone: Its ends do not fully match the called genes, so a read error is possible. The chain carries TRBV18 and TRBJ1-1; 7 bases align to TRBD1. This CDR3 is 14 amino acids long. Germline V gene sequence: CDR1 KGHSH, CDR2 LQKENI. The CDR3 protein is CAGSIGGRDTEAFF. In nucleotides, the CDR3 is TGTGCCGGCTCAATAGGGGGCCGGGACACTGAAGCTTTCTTT. Based on the CDR3 plus reference TRBV18 and TRBJ1-1, the full variable domain is NAGVMQNPRHLVRRRGQEARLRCSPMKGHSHVYWYRQLPEEGLKFMVYLQKENIIDESGMPKERFSAEFPKEGPSILRIQQVVRGDSAAYFCAGSIGGRDTEAFFGQGTRLTVV.

This clone is a singleton in its sample. The chain is built from TRBV11-1 and TRBJ2-2, with TRBD2 identical over 9 bases. Trimming cost V 5 bases and J 2 bases; bases outside gene matches: 9. Germline lookup yields CDR1 SGHAT and CDR2 FQDESV (reference sequence). The CDR3 contains 17 residues. The CDR3 here is CASSAPGLAVNTGELFF. The CDR3 nucleotides are TGTGCCAGCAGCGCCCCGGGACTAGCAGTAAACACCGGGGAGCTGTTTTTT.

This chain links TRBV14 with TRBJ1-2, with D unclear. V was cut by 5 bases and J by 2 bases, with 9 bases left in between. Germline loops: CDR1 SGHDN, CDR2 FVKESK. The CDR3 is made up of 13 amino acids. The DNA of the CDR3 is TGTGCCAGCAGCGCTACTAAAAACTATGGCTACACCTTC. This translates into CASSATKNYGYTF.

The count of this clone is one. This chain joins TRBV7-3 and TRBJ2-5; TRBD2 agrees at 10 bases. The germline V gene has CDR1 SGHTA and CDR2 FQGTGA. This CDR3 contains 16 residues. J lost 5 bases, V lost 5 bases, and 11 bases had no gene match. CDR3: CASSHWGLAGDETQYF. In nucleotides, the CDR3 is TGTGCCAGCAGCCATTGGGGCCTAGCGGGGGACGAGACCCAGTACTTC.

This clone was counted a single time. The chain is built from TRBV10-3 and TRBJ2-2, with 11 bases fitting TRBD2. V lost 0 bases to trimming and J lost 0 bases; unmatched junction nucleotides: 3. The CDR3 contains 18 residues. CDR1 and CDR2 from the germline V gene are ENHRY and SYGVKD. Here the CDR3 DNA reads TGTGCCATCAGTGAGTCTAGCGGGAGGGCCGCGAACACCGGGGAGCTGTTTTTT. Translating gives CAISESSGRAANTGELFF.

V usage is TRBV30 and J usage is TRBJ2-7, with 7 bases identical to TRBD2. The CDR3 consists of 17 residues. The germline V gene has CDR1 GTSNPN and CDR2 SVGIG (reference sequence). Trimming at V came to 1 base and at J to 6 bases, leaving 18 bases not matched to a gene. The CDR3 reads CAWSGAGSRIYASEQYF. CDR3 bases: TGTGCCTGGAGTGGAGCGGGGTCTCGGATTTATGCCTCCGAGCAGTACTTC.

The chain couples TRBV6-1 to TRBJ1-5; D remains ambiguous. The CDR3 loop spans 12 amino acids. The V end was cut by 6 bases, the J end by 3 bases, with 6 bases between. The germline gives CDR1 MNHNS, CDR2 SASEGT. CDR3 nucleotides: TGTGCCAGCAGCCAGGTCAATCAGCCCCAGCATTTT. Translating gives CASSQVNQPQHF.

This clone was picked up a small number of times. The V and J genes are TRBV7-3 and TRBJ1-1; no clear D. Trimming removed 5 bases at V and 3 bases at J, with 13 bases between. Looked up from germline, CDR1 is SGHTA and CDR2 is FQGTGA. The CDR3 has 14 residues. CDR3 coding DNA: TGTGCCAGCAGCCCGACCGCGGAACACACTGAAGCTTTCTTT. This encodes CASSPTAEHTEAFF.

This rearrangement joins TRBV19 to TRBJ2-2; 9 bases are a match to TRBD1. In germline, CDR1 is LNHDA, CDR2 SQIVND (reference sequence). Trimming took 6 bases from V and 7 from J; bases not matched to a gene: 6. The CDR3 sequence is 14 residues long. This CDR3 reads CASSRDRVYGELFF. In DNA form, the CDR3 reads TGTGCCAGTAGCCGGGACAGGGTCTACGGGGAGCTGTTTTTT.

V gene TRBV5-1 combines with J gene TRBJ1-6, with D tentatively TRBD1 (6 bases). CDR3 length equals 15 residues. Between the trimmed V and J ends, which lost 0 bases and 9 bases, there was a span of 13 bases. Germline CDR1 is SGHRS and CDR2 is YFSETQ. CDR3 residues: CASSLGQTQGSPLHF. For the CDR3, the DNA is TGCGCCAGCAGCTTGGGCCAAACACAGGGTTCACCCCTCCACTTT.